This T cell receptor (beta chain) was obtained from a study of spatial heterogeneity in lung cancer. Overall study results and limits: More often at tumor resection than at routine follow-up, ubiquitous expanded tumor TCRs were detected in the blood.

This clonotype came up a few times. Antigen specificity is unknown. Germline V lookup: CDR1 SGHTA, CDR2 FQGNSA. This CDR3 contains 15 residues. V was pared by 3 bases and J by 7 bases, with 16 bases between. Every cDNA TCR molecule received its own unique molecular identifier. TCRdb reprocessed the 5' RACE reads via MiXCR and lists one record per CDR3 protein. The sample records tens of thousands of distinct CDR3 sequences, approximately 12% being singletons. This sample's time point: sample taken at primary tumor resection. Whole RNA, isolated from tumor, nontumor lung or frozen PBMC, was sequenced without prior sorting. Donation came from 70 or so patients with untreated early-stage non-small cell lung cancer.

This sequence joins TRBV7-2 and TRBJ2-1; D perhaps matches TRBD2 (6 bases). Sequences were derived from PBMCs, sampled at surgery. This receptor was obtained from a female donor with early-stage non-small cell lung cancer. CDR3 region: CASSFRGYDSNEQFF. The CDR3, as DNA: TGTGCCAGCAGCTTCCGGGGGTATGATAGTAATGAGCAGTTCTTC.